One and the same sample provided the 10 T cell receptor beta chains below, sequenced in a study of beta chain features in type 1 diabetes. Antigens for these TCRs are unknown. Expressed TCRB transcripts were sequenced after all isolated RNA was converted to cDNA. TCRdb's copy holds only in-frame clones and misses some; the assay was immunoSEQ multiplex PCR. The table records more than 550,000 clones, over 13% of them present only once. General study points: The study found moderately but significantly shorter TCRB CDR3s in all four CD4+ subsets of Type 1 diabetes patients.

The specimen was naive CD4+ T cells from blood. The source is a young man with type 1 diabetes.

This clone was detected only a few times. Other nucleotide sequences in the sample specify the same CDR3. The J gene is TRBJ2-1, the V gene TRBV7-2; no clear D gene. CDR3 length: 12 amino acids. Trimming removed 5 bases from V and 4 bases from J, with 6 bases in between. In germline, CDR1 is SGHTA, CDR2 FQGNSA. The CDR3 nucleotides read TGTGCCAGCAGCCTGTTATACAATGAGCAGTTCTTC. This codes for CASSLLYNEQFF. The full variable domain, in which reference TRBV7-2 and TRBJ2-1 provide the parts outside the CDR3, is GAGVSQSPSNKVTEKGKDVELRCDPISGHTALYWYRQSLGQGLEFLIYFQGNSAPDKSGLPSDRFSAERTGGSVSTLTIQRTQQEDSAVYLCASSLLYNEQFFGPGTRLTVL.

J is TRBJ2-7 and V is TRBV6-5; D gene unclear. V was clipped by 4 bases and J by 4 bases, with 14 bases between them. Germline CDR1 reads MNHEY; CDR2 reads SVGAGI. There are 14 residues in the CDR3. The CDR3 here is CASSSPGPPYEQYF. CDR3 nucleotide sequence: TGTGCCAGCAGTTCCCCCGGGCCGCCTTACGAGCAGTACTTC.

This clone was counted a few times. The chain links TRBV2 to TRBJ1-2, with D unclear. V was cut by 0 bases and J by 3 bases, with 14 bases left in between. Germline V gene data show CDR1 as SNHLY and CDR2 as FYNNEI. The CDR3 contains 16 residues. The CDR3 DNA reads TGTGCCAGCAGTGAAGCGGGCCACCGGCGGGACTATGGCTACACCTTC. This codes for CASSEAGHRRDYGYTF.

This sequence joins TRBV11-2 and TRBJ2-1, with 10 bases fitting TRBD1. Germline V CDR1 and CDR2: SGHAT, FQNNGV. The length of the CDR3 is 14 residues. Trimming removed 5 bases from V and 7 bases from J; junction bases left unmatched: 5. The CDR3 here is CASSPRDRGNEQFF. The CDR3 DNA follows: TGTGCCAGCAGCCCGCGGGACAGGGGTAATGAGCAGTTCTTC.

The chain has TRBV14 and TRBJ1-1; D is undetermined. The CDR3 covers 13 residues. Germline CDR1 reads SGHDN; CDR2 reads FVKESK. Trimming shortened V by 1 base and J by 8 bases, and 11 bases separated the two germline ends. The CDR3 nucleotides read TGTGCCAGCAGCCAAGCAGCCCAGTCCGAAGCTTTCTTT. This translates into CASSQAAQSEAFF.

The chain employs TRBV29-1 and TRBJ1-2; no clear D gene. Germline CDR1 SQVTM, CDR2 ANQGSEA. With 4 bases removed from V and 2 bases from J, the gap between germline ends came to 17 bases. The CDR3 has 15 residues. The CDR3 protein is CSVGVPQATNYGYTF. CDR3 nucleotides: TGCAGCGTTGGAGTTCCGCAAGCCACAAACTATGGCTACACCTTC.

The chain carries TRBV4-1 and TRBJ1-5; 8 bases agree with TRBD1. Germline V lookup: CDR1 MGHRA, CDR2 YSYEKL. The CDR3 is 15 amino acids. Germline trimming cut 1 base from V and 7 bases from J; bases unmatched to any gene: 6. In DNA form, the CDR3 reads TGCGCCAGCAGCCAAGGGGGGACAGGTTTACAGCCCCAGCATTTT. This sequence encodes CASSQGGTGLQPQHF.

V is TRBV19 and J is TRBJ2-4; either TRBD1 or TRBD2 may supply D (5 bases each). In germline, CDR1 is LNHDA, CDR2 SQIVND (reference sequence). Trimming stripped 4 bases from V and 6 bases from J, with 13 bases between. The CDR3 contains 14 residues. DNA for the CDR3: TGTGCCAGTAGTACTGGACCAGGGAGAAACATTCAGTACTTC. Translation gives CASSTGPGRNIQYF.

The V gene is TRBV30, the J gene TRBJ2-5, with D perhaps matching TRBD1 (5 bases). The CDR3 runs to 15 residues. Trimming stripped 1 base from V and 0 bases from J, with 12 bases between. Per germline, CDR1 GTSNPN and CDR2 SVGIG (reference sequence). The CDR3 bases are TGTGCCTGGAGTGGACAGCCTTGGTACCAAGAGACCCAGTACTTC. This codes for CAWSGQPWYQETQYF. Based on the CDR3 plus reference TRBV30 and TRBJ2-5, the full variable domain is SQTIHQWPATLVQPVGSPLSLECTVEGTSNPNLYWYRQAAGRGLQLLFYSVGIGQISSEVPQNLSASRPQDRQFILSSKKLLLSDSGFYLCAWSGQPWYQETQYFGPGTRLLVL.

The gene calls are TRBV7-2 and TRBJ2-5; D is perhaps TRBD2 (6 bases). This CDR3 has 17 residues. Germline CDR1 is SGHTA and CDR2 is FQGNSA. V was cut by 3 bases and J by 1 base, with 18 bases left in between. The CDR3 region has the DNA TGTGCCAGCAGCTTTAATCTCGGGGGATCGTCCCAAGAGACCCAGTACTTC. The encoded protein is CASSFNLGGSSQETQYF.